These 15 T cell receptor beta chains originate from one sample sequenced in a study of CD8+CD57+ T cells in acquired aplastic anemia (dated by TCRdb to between 2018 and 2020). TCRdb names Illumina HiSeq 2000 as the instrument used. Genomic DNA was used as template for profiling of TCR beta VDJ combinations and CDR3 sequences. TCRdb reprocessed the public reads (quality trimming at Q25 with fastp, clone calling with MiXCR) and kept in-frame beta chains. Identical CDR3 protein sequences are pooled into one entry, listed with their most common genes and DNA. For this sample the table gives roughly 200,000 distinct CDR3 sequences, of which over 60% were detected only once. About 29% of the sample is in the top ten clones. The sequenced sample was sorted CD4+, CD8+, or CD8+CD57+ T cells (not recorded which) from PBMCs. Receptors were obtained from a human donor in good health.

This clonotype showed up just a few times. The chain uses TRBV10-2 and TRBJ2-1; D unclear. Trimming cost V 4 bases and J 9 bases, with 4 bases left between them. CDR3 length: 10 residues. The germline V gene encodes CDR1 WSHSY and CDR2 SAAADI. The CDR3 reads CASSASEQFF. The CDR3 bases are TGCGCCAGCAGTGCGAGTGAGCAGTTCTTC.

In DNA, the CDR3 is TGTGCCAGCAGTTATGGGACAGGGGGCGAAAAACTGTTTTTT. Translated, it gives CASSYGTGGEKLFF. V usage is TRBV6-5 and J usage is TRBJ1-4; 12 bases line up with TRBD1. V dropped 3 bases and J dropped 8; count of bases not matched to a gene: 1. Germline assignment: CDR1 MNHEY and CDR2 SVGAGI. CDR3 length equals 14 residues.

The J gene is TRBJ2-7, the V gene TRBV7-6; the match to TRBD1 covers 10 bases. Germline CDR1 and CDR2: SGHVS and FNYEAQ. The trim removed 5 bases at V and 6 bases at J, leaving 7 bases unmatched. The CDR3 runs to 14 residues. CDR3 region: CASSIGDRGAEQYF. CDR3 DNA sequence: TGTGCCAGCAGCATAGGGGACAGGGGTGCCGAGCAGTACTTC.

In this sample, this clonotype turned up many times. This chain connects TRBV19 to TRBJ2-7; 8 bases fit TRBD2. Germline lookup yields CDR1 LNHDA and CDR2 SQIVND (reference sequence). This CDR3 comprises 16 residues. The V and J ends lost 5 bases and 3 bases, in that order; junction bases with no gene match: 12. As DNA, the CDR3 is TGTGCCAGTAGTCTATCGGGCAGCGGGGGAAACTACGAGCAGTACTTC. It codes for CASSLSGSGGNYEQYF.

This chain connects TRBV10-3 to TRBJ1-2, with 7 bases aligning to TRBD1. Germline CDR1 is ENHRY and CDR2 is SYGVKD. The length of the CDR3 is 12 residues. V was pared by 10 bases and J by 4 bases, with 6 bases of the junction left unmatched. The CDR3 here is CATDTGAYGYTF. In DNA, the CDR3 is TGTGCCACGGATACAGGGGCCTATGGCTACACCTTC.

There are a few counts of this clonotype. The CDR3 region has the DNA TGCAGTGCTAGAGTTAGCGGGAGGACCCAGTACTTC. Translating gives CSARVSGRTQYF. This sequence joins TRBV20-1 and TRBJ2-5, with 9 bases aligning to TRBD2. The V segment lost 1 base and the J segment 7 bases; nucleotides outside the gene matches: 1. Germline assignment: CDR1 DFQATT and CDR2 SNEGSKA (reference sequence). The CDR3 sequence is 12 residues long.

The DNA for the CDR3 is TGTGCCAGCAGCGTCGACAAGGGCTCGGTCTATGGCTACACCTTC. It translates to CASSVDKGSVYGYTF. V and J are TRBV9 and TRBJ1-2; D unclear. Trimming stripped 2 bases from V and 4 bases from J, with 15 bases between. From germline, CDR1 is SGDLS and CDR2 YYNGEE. The CDR3 extends over 15 amino acids. Looking up the rest from reference TRBV9 and TRBJ1-2 gives the full variable domain: DSGVTQTPKHLITATGQRVTLRCSPRSGDLSVYWYQQSLDQGLQFLIQYYNGEERAKGNILERFSAQQFPDLHSELNLSSLELGDSALYFCASSVDKGSVYGYTFGSGTRLTVV.

This clonotype was observed at least ten times. The rearrangement links TRBV6-6 to TRBJ2-5; possible D gene TRBD2, 6 bases. Looked up from germline, CDR1 is MNHNY and CDR2 is SVGAGI (reference sequence). Trimming pared 0 bases from V and 5 bases from J, leaving 13 bases between. The CDR3 length is 15 residues. Written as DNA, the CDR3 is TGTGCCAGCAGTTACTCGAATTTGGAGGGGGAGACCCAGTACTTC. As protein: CASSYSNLEGETQYF.

With respect to this clonotype: A much larger clone is a single base away; this may be a read error. The V call is TRBV6-5, the J call TRBJ2-7, with a possible D match to TRBD1 (5 bases). The CDR3 extends over 13 amino acids. The V gene's germline CDR1 is MNHEY and CDR2 SVGAGI. V lost 6 bases and J 6 bases, leaving 15 bases between the germline ends. Here the CDR3 DNA reads TGTGCCAGCAGCCGAGATTGGGGCTCCGAGCAGTACTTC. Amino acids: CASSRDWGSEQYF.

Points on this clonotype: Relative to the germline gene, one junction end is altered; a read error may explain this. V usage is TRBV7-9 and J usage is TRBJ2-7; 8 positions agree with TRBD2. This CDR3 comprises 14 residues. Per the germline V gene, CDR1 is SEHNR and CDR2 is FQNEAQ (reference sequence). This CDR3 is CASNDAGGPDEQHF. DNA for the CDR3: TGTGCCAGCAACGACGCGGGGGGACCCGACGAGCAGCACTTC.

This clonotype has only one observation. This chain links TRBV20-1 with TRBJ1-6; TRBD1 agrees at 10 bases. With V trimmed by 5 bases and J by 10 bases, 8 bases remained unmatched. Germline-derived CDR1 and CDR2 are DFQATT and SNEGSKA (reference sequence). The length of the CDR3 is 14 residues. The CDR3 sequence is CSAAETGGGSPLHF. In DNA, the CDR3 is TGCAGTGCTGCCGAGACAGGGGGCGGGTCACCCCTCCACTTT.

This clonotype was counted a few times. The rearrangement joins TRBV12-3 or TRBV12-4 to TRBJ1-2; D unresolved. The CDR3 totals 13 residues. Between the trimmed V and J ends, which lost 0 bases and 5 bases, there was a span of 7 bases. The CDR3 is CASSLAAGYGYTF. CDR3 coding DNA: TGTGCCAGCAGTTTAGCGGCGGGATATGGCTACACCTTC.

This rearrangement joins TRBV20-1 to TRBJ2-6, with D uncertain. Trimming stripped 5 bases from V and 0 bases from J, with 5 bases between. This CDR3 contains 13 residues. Germline V lookup: CDR1 DFQATT, CDR2 SNEGSKA (reference sequence). CDR3 nucleotides: TGCAGTGCTCTCCACTCTGGGGCCAACGTCCTGACTTTC. It yields the protein CSALHSGANVLTF.

Comment on this clonotype: Relative to the germline gene, one junction end is altered; a read error may explain this. The rearrangement joins TRBV15 to TRBJ2-3, with TRBD1 matching over 7 bases. In germline, CDR1 is LNHNV, CDR2 YYDKDF (reference sequence). The CDR3 sequence is 16 residues long. The CDR3 DNA is TGTGCCACCAGCAGATTAGGGACAGCCCCAACAGATACTCAGTATTTT. Amino acids: CATSRLGTAPTDTQYF.

About this clonotype itself: One end of the junction does not line up with germline, which may come from a read error. J is TRBJ2-1 and V is TRBV19; the D gene is possibly TRBD1 (5 bases). The CDR3 has 16 residues. Germline values: CDR1 LNHDA, CDR2 SQIVND (reference sequence). The CDR3, as DNA: TGTGTCAGTAGTAGGGGCGGCAATGGGAAGAAAAATGAGCAGTTCTTC. Amino acid sequence: CVSSRGGNGKKNEQFF.